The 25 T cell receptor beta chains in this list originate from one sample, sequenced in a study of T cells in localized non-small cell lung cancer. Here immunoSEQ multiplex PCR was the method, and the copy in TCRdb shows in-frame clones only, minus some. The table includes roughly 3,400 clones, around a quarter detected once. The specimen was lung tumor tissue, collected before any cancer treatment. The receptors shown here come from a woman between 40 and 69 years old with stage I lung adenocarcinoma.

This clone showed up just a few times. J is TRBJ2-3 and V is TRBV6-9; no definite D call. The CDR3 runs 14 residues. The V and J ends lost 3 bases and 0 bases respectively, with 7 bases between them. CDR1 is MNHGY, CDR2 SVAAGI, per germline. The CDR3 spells CASSYPDSTDTQYF. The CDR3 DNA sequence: TGTGCCAGCAGTTACCCCGACAGCACAGATACGCAGTATTTT.

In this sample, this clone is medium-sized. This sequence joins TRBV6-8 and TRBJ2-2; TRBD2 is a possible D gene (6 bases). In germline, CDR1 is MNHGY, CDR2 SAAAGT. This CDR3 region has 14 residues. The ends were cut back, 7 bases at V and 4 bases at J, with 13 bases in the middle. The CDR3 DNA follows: TGTGCCAGCATGAAGCAGGAGGGCACCGGGGAGCTGTTTTTT. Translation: CASMKQEGTGELFF.

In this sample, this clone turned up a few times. The CDR3 DNA is TGTGCCAGCTCCCTAGCGGGAACGAAGACAGAGACCCAGTACTTC. This codes for CASSLAGTKTETQYF. The genes are TRBV6-8 and TRBJ2-5, with 9 nucleotides matching TRBD2. This CDR3 has 15 residues. Germline CDR1 and CDR2: MNHGY and SAAAGT. J was trimmed by 4 bases and V by 8 bases; bases with no gene match: 11.

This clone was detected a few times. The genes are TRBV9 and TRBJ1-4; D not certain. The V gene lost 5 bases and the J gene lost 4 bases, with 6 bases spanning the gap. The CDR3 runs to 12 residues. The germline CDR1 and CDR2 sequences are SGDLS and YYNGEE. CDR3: CASSGVNEKLFF. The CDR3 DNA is TGTGCCAGCAGTGGGGTTAATGAAAAACTGTTTTTT.

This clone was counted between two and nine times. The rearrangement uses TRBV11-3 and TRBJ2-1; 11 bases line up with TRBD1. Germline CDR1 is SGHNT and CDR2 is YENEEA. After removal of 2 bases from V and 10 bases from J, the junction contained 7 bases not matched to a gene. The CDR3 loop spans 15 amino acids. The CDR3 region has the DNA TGTGCCAGCAGCTTACTCGGGACAGGGGGTTGGGAGCAGTTCTTC. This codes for CASSLLGTGGWEQFF.

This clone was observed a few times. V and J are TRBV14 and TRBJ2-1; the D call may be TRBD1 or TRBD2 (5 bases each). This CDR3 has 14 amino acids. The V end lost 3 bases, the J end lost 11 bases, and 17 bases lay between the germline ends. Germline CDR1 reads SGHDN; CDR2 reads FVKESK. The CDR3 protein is CASSQGLGRFKQFF. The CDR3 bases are TGTGCCAGCAGCCAGGGATTGGGACGGTTTAAGCAGTTCTTC.

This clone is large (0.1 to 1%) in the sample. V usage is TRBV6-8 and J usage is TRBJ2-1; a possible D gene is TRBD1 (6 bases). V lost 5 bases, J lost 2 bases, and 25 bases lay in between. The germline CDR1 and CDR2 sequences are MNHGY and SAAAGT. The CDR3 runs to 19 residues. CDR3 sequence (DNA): TGTGCCAGCAGTCCTAACGGGCCATGGGGGCCCCCGCCCTACAATGAGCAGTTCTTC. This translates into CASSPNGPWGPPPYNEQFF.

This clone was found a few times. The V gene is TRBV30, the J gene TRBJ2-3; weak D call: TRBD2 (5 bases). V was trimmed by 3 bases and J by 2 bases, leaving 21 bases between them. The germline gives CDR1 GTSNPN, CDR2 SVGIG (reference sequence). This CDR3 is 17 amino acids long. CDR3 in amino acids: CAWRLPFSGIPTDTQYF. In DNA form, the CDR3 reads TGTGCCTGGAGACTACCGTTCAGCGGTATCCCCACAGATACGCAGTATTTT.

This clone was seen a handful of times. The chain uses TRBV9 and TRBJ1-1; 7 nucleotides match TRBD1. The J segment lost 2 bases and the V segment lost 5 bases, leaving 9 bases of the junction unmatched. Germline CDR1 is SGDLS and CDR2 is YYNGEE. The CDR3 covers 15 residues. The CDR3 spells CASSETGTDNTEAFF. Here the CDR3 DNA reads TGTGCCAGCAGTGAAACTGGGACAGATAACACTGAAGCTTTCTTT.

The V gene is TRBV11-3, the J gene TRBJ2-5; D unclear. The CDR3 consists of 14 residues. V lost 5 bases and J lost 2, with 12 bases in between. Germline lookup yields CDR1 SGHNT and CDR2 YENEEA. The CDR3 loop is CASSHLTDQETQYF. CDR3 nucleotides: TGTGCCAGCAGCCACCTTACAGATCAAGAGACCCAGTACTTC.

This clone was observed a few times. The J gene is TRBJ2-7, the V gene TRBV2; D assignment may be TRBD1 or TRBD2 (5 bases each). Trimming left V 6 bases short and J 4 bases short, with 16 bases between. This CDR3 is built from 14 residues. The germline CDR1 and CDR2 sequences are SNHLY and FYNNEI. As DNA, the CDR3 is TGTGCCAGCAGAAAGGGACCGACCGTGTACGAGCAGTACTTC. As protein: CASRKGPTVYEQYF.

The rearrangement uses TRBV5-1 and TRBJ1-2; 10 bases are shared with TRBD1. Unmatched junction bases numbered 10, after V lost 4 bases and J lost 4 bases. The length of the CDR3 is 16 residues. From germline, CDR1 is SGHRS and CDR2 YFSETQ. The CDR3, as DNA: TGCGCCAGCAGCCCAGGACAGGGGGTTATGGGCTATGGCTACACCTTC. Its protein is CASSPGQGVMGYGYTF.

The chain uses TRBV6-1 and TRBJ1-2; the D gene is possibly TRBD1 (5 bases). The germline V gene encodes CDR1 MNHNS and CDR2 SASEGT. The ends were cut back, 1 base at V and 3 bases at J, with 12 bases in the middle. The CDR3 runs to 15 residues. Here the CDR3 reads CASSEGPDRYYGYTF. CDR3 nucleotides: TGTGCCAGCAGTGAAGGCCCCGACAGATACTATGGCTACACCTTC.

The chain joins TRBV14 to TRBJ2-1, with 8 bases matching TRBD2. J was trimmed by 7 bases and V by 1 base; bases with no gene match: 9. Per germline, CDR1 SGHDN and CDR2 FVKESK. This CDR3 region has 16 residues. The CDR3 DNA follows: TGTGCCAGCAGCCAAGGCTTGGTAGCGGGAATTAATGAGCAGTTCTTC. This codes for CASSQGLVAGINEQFF.

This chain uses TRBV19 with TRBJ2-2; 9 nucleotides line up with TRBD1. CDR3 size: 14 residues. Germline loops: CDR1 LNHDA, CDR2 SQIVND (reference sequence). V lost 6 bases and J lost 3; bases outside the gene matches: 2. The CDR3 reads CASSRTGDTGELFF. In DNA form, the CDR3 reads TGTGCCAGTAGCAGGACAGGGGACACCGGGGAGCTGTTTTTT.

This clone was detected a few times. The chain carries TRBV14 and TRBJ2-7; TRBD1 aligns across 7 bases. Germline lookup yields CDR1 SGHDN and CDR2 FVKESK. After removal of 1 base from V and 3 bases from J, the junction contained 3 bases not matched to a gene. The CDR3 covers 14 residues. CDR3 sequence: CASSQGDSYYEQYF. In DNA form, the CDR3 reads TGTGCCAGCAGCCAAGGGGACAGTTACTACGAGCAGTACTTC.

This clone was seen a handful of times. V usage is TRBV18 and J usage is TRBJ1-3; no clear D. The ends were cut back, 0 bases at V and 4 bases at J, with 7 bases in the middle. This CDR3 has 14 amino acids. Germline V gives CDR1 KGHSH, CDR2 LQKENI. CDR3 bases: TGTGCCAGCTCACCACCGTCCGCGGGAAACACCATATATTTT. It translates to CASSPPSAGNTIYF.

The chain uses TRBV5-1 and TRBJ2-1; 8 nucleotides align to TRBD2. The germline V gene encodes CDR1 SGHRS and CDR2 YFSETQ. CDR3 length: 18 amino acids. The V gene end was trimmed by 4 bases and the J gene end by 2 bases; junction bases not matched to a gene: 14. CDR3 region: CASSPLPSGPTAYNEQFF. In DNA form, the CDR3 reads TGCGCCAGCAGCCCCCTCCCTAGCGGGCCCACAGCCTACAATGAGCAGTTCTTC.

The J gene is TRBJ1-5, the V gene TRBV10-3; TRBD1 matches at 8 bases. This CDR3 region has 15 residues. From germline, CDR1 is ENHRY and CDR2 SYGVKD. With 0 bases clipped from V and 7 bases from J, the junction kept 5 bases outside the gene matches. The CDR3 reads CAISESGQGNQPQHF. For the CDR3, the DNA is TGTGCCATCAGTGAGTCCGGACAGGGAAACCAGCCCCAGCATTTT.

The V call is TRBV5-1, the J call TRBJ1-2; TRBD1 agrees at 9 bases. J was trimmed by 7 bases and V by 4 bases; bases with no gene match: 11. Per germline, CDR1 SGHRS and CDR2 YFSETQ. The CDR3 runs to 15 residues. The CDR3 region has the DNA TGCGCCAGCAGCGATCCGGGACAGGGTGCTTCTGGCTACACCTTC. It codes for CASSDPGQGASGYTF.

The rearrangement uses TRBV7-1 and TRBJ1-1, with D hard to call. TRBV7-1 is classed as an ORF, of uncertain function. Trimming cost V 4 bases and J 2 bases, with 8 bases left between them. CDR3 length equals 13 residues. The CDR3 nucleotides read TGTGCCAGCAGCTTAGTACAAAACACTGAAGCTTTCTTT. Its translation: CASSLVQNTEAFF.

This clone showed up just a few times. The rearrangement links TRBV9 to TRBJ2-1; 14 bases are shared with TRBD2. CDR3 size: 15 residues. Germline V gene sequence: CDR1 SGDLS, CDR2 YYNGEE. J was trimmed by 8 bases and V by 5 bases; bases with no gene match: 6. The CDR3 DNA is TGTGCCAGCAGTGTCGGGACTAGCGGGAGCCATGAGCAGTTCTTC. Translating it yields CASSVGTSGSHEQFF.

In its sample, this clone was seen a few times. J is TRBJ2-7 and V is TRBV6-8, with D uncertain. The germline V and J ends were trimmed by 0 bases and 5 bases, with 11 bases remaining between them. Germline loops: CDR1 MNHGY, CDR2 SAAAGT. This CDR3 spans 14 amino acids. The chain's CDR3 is CASSYSRILNEQYF. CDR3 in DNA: TGTGCCAGCAGTTACTCGAGAATACTAAACGAGCAGTACTTC.

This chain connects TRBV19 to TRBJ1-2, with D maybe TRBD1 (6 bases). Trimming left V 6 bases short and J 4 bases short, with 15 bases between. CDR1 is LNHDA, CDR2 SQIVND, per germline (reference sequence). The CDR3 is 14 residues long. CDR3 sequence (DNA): TGTGCCAGTAGCCCCTATTCACAGGGCTATGGCTACACCTTC. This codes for CASSPYSQGYGYTF.

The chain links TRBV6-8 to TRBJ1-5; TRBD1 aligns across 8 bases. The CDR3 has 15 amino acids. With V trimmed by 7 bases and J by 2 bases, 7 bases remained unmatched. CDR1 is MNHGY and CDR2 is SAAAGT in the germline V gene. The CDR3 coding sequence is TGTGCCAGCACAGGGGGCGGGGTGGGCAATCAGCCCCAGCATTTT. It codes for CASTGGGVGNQPQHF.